This T cell receptor (beta chain) was identified during a study of cytomegalovirus exposure and HLA in healthy donors. After removal of 4 bases from V and 4 bases from J, the junction contained 4 bases not matched to a gene. Germline V gene data show CDR1 as MNHEY and CDR2 as SMNVEV (reference sequence). The CDR3 length is 14 residues. General observations from the study: Some public TCRs appeared in many individuals, while most sequences were rare.

Concerning this clone itself: The antigen remains unidentified.

The protocol was immunoSEQ multiplex PCR, while the TCRdb copy is restricted to in-frame clones and leaves out a portion. The table lists fewer than 150,000 clones, 82% of them singletons. Sequenced material: PBMCs. This clonotype was obtained from a man aged 25 to 40 in good health and CMV-seropositive. This chain links TRBV27 with TRBJ1-1; 9 bases map to TRBD1. The CDR3: CASSWDREGTEAFF. The CDR3 bases are TGTGCCAGCAGTTGGGACAGGGAAGGCACTGAAGCTTTCTTT.